The 25 T cell receptor beta chains below come from one sample, sequenced in a study of blood T cell repertoires in COVID-19. The table came from immunoSEQ multiplex PCR; TCRdb's copy has only in-frame clones and leaves some out. This table has approximately 190,000 clones, 82% appearing once. The sequenced material came from peripheral blood. The receptors come from a woman aged 60-75 years with COVID-19, enrolled during active disease.

The rearrangement joins TRBV7-2 to TRBJ2-2; 9 bases map to TRBD2. After removal of 4 bases from V and 6 bases from J, the junction contained 6 bases not matched to a gene. Germline V gene data show CDR1 as SGHTA and CDR2 as FQGNSA. The CDR3 has 15 residues. The CDR3 spells CASSSLAGFPGELFF. The DNA of the CDR3 is TGTGCCAGCAGCTCGCTAGCGGGATTTCCCGGGGAGCTGTTTTTT.

V and J are TRBV4-3 and TRBJ2-6; no clear D. The CDR3 consists of 14 residues. Germline-derived CDR1 and CDR2 are LGHNA and YSLEER. Trimming removed 3 bases at V and 0 bases at J, with 3 bases between. The CDR3 region is CASSHFSGANVLTF. The CDR3, as DNA: TGCGCCAGCAGCCACTTCTCTGGGGCCAACGTCCTGACTTTC.

The V call is TRBV7-6, the J call TRBJ2-1, with a weak D call TRBD2 (6 bases). Germline CDR1 is SGHVS and CDR2 is FNYEAQ. V was clipped by 0 bases and J by 7 bases, with 7 bases between them. The CDR3 consists of 13 residues. The CDR3 sequence is CASSLAEGNEQFF. In nucleotides, the CDR3 is TGTGCCAGCAGCTTAGCGGAGGGTAATGAGCAGTTCTTC.

The sample holds one count of this clone. The chain combines TRBV27 with TRBJ2-5; 7 nucleotides match TRBD1. V trimming: 2 bases; J trimming: 5 bases; junction bases outside the gene matches: 5. This CDR3 is built from 14 residues. Germline V gene lookup returns CDR1 MNHEY and CDR2 SMNVEV (reference sequence). The CDR3 reads CASSLIGGGETQYF. CDR3 nucleotide sequence: TGTGCCAGCAGTTTAATAGGGGGCGGGGAGACCCAGTACTTC.

The chain joins TRBV20-1 to TRBJ2-2; no firm D call. V lost 5 bases, J lost 6 bases, and 7 bases lay in between. This CDR3 has 11 amino acids. Germline lookup yields CDR1 DFQATT and CDR2 SNEGSKA (reference sequence). The CDR3: CSALSPGELFF. The CDR3 bases are TGCAGTGCTCTAAGCCCCGGGGAGCTGTTTTTT.

This chain links TRBV27 with TRBJ1-2; the match to TRBD1 covers 7 bases. Germline V gene data show CDR1 as MNHEY and CDR2 as SMNVEV (reference sequence). Trimming at V came to 3 bases and at J to 3 bases, leaving 1 base not matched to a gene. This CDR3 contains 13 residues. The CDR3 DNA is TGTGCCAGCAGTTTGACAGGGCACTATGGCTACACCTTC. Translation: CASSLTGHYGYTF.

CDR3 residues: CASSSDGGNTEAFF. The CDR3 bases are TGCGCCAGCAGCTCAGATGGGGGGAATACTGAAGCTTTCTTT. The rearrangement uses TRBV5-1 and TRBJ1-1; the D gene is possibly TRBD1 (5 bases). CDR1 SGHRS and CDR2 YFSETQ come from the germline V gene. The ends were cut back, 3 bases at V and 5 bases at J, with 14 bases in the middle. The CDR3 loop spans 14 amino acids.

The chain couples TRBV5-8 to TRBJ2-1, with D tentatively TRBD2 (6 bases). With 5 bases removed from V and 0 bases from J, the gap between germline ends came to 15 bases. The CDR3 sequence is 16 residues long. CDR1 is SGHTS and CDR2 is YDEGEE in the germline V gene. CDR3 sequence reads: CASSSSRGISYNEQFF. CDR3 nucleotides: TGTGCCAGCAGTTCATCGCGGGGTATCTCCTACAATGAGCAGTTCTTC.

The chain carries TRBV18 and TRBJ2-7, with D perhaps TRBD2 (5 bases). Germline CDR1 and CDR2: KGHSH and LQKENI. Between the trimmed V and J ends, which lost 2 bases and 10 bases, there was a span of 18 bases. There are 14 residues in the CDR3. The CDR3 DNA is TGTGCCAGCTCACCAACAACCCCGGGTGGGAGTCAGTACTTC. It yields the protein CASSPTTPGGSQYF. The variable domain in full, with the rest retrieved from reference TRBV18 and TRBJ2-7, is NAGVMQNPRHLVRRRGQEARLRCSPMKGHSHVYWYRQLPEEGLKFMVYLQKENIIDESGMPKERFSAEFPKEGPSILRIQQVVRGDSAAYFCASSPTTPGGSQYFGPGTRLTVT.

The chain has TRBV5-4 and TRBJ1-3; D unresolved. V lost 1 base and J 0 bases, leaving 5 bases between the germline ends. The CDR3 sequence is 14 residues long. Germline V gene sequence: CDR1 SGHNT, CDR2 YYREEE (reference sequence). The CDR3 sequence is CASSLWSSGNTIYF. For the CDR3, the DNA is TGTGCCAGCAGCTTGTGGAGCTCTGGAAACACCATATATTTT. Complete variable domain (other parts from reference TRBV5-4 and TRBJ1-3): ETGVTQSPTHLIKTRGQQVTLRCSSQSGHNTVSWYQQALGQGPQFIFQYYREEENGRGNFPPRFSGLQFPNYSSELNVNALELDDSALYLCASSLWSSGNTIYFGEGSWLTVV.

The chain recombines TRBV7-2 with TRBJ2-1; weak D call: TRBD2 (6 bases). Trimming left V 5 bases short and J 9 bases short, with 14 bases between. The CDR3 runs to 13 residues. CDR1 is SGHTA and CDR2 is FQGNSA in the germline V gene. The CDR3 sequence is CASSPGLNVEQFF. DNA for the CDR3: TGTGCCAGCAGCCCTGGACTAAACGTTGAGCAGTTCTTC.

In the case of this clone: The germline gene is not matched at one end of the junction; a read error may be the cause. V is TRBV3-1 (or the pseudogene TRBV3-2) and J is TRBJ2-2, with a tentative D call TRBD1 (6 bases). The germline gives CDR1 LGHDT, CDR2 YNNKEL (reference sequence). This CDR3 spans 15 amino acids. CDR3 sequence: CASTLGQLNAGELFF. DNA for the CDR3: TGTGCCAGTACCCTCGGACAGCTGAACGCCGGGGAGCTGTTTTTT.

This chain connects TRBV5-3 to TRBJ1-2; D remains ambiguous. TRBV5-3 is labeled an ORF, and its function is uncertain. Trimming cost V 2 bases and J 5 bases, with 16 bases left between them. This CDR3 has 15 residues. CDR3 loop: CARSFFSEGHYGYTF. The CDR3, as DNA: TGTGCCAGAAGCTTTTTTTCTGAGGGTCATTATGGCTACACCTTC.

The chain carries TRBV5-4 and TRBJ2-3; TRBD2 aligns across 10 bases. The CDR3 sequence is 14 residues long. Unmatched junction bases numbered 1, after V lost 2 bases and J lost 4 bases. Germline values: CDR1 SGHNT, CDR2 YYREEE (reference sequence). The CDR3 here is CASSLAGGSDTQYF. The CDR3 DNA sequence: TGTGCCAGCAGCTTAGCGGGAGGGTCAGATACGCAGTATTTT.

The V and J genes are TRBV7-9 and TRBJ1-4; 8 bases align to TRBD1. CDR3 length: 17 amino acids. V was clipped by 5 bases and J by 0 bases; unmatched bases: 8. Germline V gene lookup returns CDR1 SEHNR and CDR2 FQNEAQ (reference sequence). CDR3 DNA: TGTGCCAGCAGCCCAGGGGGCGTACTCACAACTAATGAAAAACTGTTTTTT. Translated, it gives CASSPGGVLTTNEKLFF.

The chain combines TRBV24-1 with TRBJ2-1; 16 bases agree with TRBD2. Unmatched junction bases numbered 7, after V lost 7 bases and J lost 5 bases. The CDR3 covers 17 residues. Per the germline V gene, CDR1 is KGHDR and CDR2 is SFDVKD. The CDR3 coding sequence is TGTGCCACCAGCCCGGGACTAGCGGGAGGGAACCACAATGAGCAGTTCTTC. Translating it yields CATSPGLAGGNHNEQFF.

This clone showed up just a few times. V usage is TRBV28 and J usage is TRBJ1-1; tentatively, D is TRBD1 (5 bases). The CDR3 extends over 15 amino acids. From germline, CDR1 is MDHEN and CDR2 SYDVKM. The ends were cut back, 4 bases at V and 1 base at J, with 13 bases in the middle. In DNA form, the CDR3 reads TGTGCCAGCAGTTGGGCAGGGCGGAAGAACACTGAAGCTTTCTTT. Translated: CASSWAGRKNTEAFF.

CDR3 loop: CASSDRGTSGSKSYNEQFF. The CDR3 nucleotides read TGTGCCAGCAGCGATCGAGGGACTAGCGGGAGCAAGTCCTACAATGAGCAGTTCTTC. The gene calls are TRBV11-2 and TRBJ2-1; 14 bases fit TRBD2. Trimming cost V 5 bases and J 1 base; bases outside gene matches: 10. Germline V gene data show CDR1 as SGHAT and CDR2 as FQNNGV. The CDR3 runs to 19 residues.

The CDR3 protein is CASSTGGVPGNTIYF. The DNA of the CDR3 is TGTGCCAGCAGCACAGGGGGCGTCCCTGGAAACACCATATATTTT. This chain joins TRBV7-9 and TRBJ1-3; 9 nucleotides match TRBD1. Germline CDR1 reads SEHNR; CDR2 reads FQNEAQ (reference sequence). Trimming cost V 5 bases and J 2 bases; bases outside gene matches: 4. There are 15 residues in the CDR3.

The chain couples TRBV9 to TRBJ2-5, with 13 bases identical to TRBD2. The V gene end was trimmed by 2 bases and the J gene end by 4 bases; junction bases not matched to a gene: 11. Germline CDR1 reads SGDLS; CDR2 reads YYNGEE. This CDR3 spans 18 amino acids. The CDR3 region is CASSVSGTSGALGETQYF. CDR3 DNA sequence: TGTGCCAGCAGCGTCTCTGGGACTAGCGGGGCCTTGGGAGAGACCCAGTACTTC.

For this clone: The same CDR3 can be traced to other DNA sequences in this sample. The genes are TRBV5-4 and TRBJ1-1, with D unresolved. Germline V gene lookup returns CDR1 SGHNT and CDR2 YYREEE (reference sequence). V gave up 0 bases and J gave up 5 bases, with 11 bases separating them. CDR3 size: 14 residues. CDR3 residues: CASSLDPGGTEAFF. The CDR3 DNA reads TGTGCCAGCAGCTTGGACCCAGGAGGTACTGAAGCTTTCTTT. The whole variable domain, filled in from reference TRBV5-4 and TRBJ1-1, reads ETGVTQSPTHLIKTRGQQVTLRCSSQSGHNTVSWYQQALGQGPQFIFQYYREEENGRGNFPPRFSGLQFPNYSSELNVNALELDDSALYLCASSLDPGGTEAFFGQGTRLTVV.

This rearrangement joins TRBV21-1 to TRBJ1-1. TRBV21-1 is a pseudogene. This CDR3 is 16 amino acids long. Here the CDR3 DNA reads TGTGCCAGCAGCTCTTTACGGGGACTATCGAACACTGAAGCTTTCTTT. Protein product: CASSSLRGLSNTEAFF.

The gene calls are TRBV2 and TRBJ2-1, with D possibly matching TRBD2 (6 bases). The V gene's germline CDR1 is SNHLY and CDR2 FYNNEI. With 5 bases removed from V and 9 bases from J, the gap between germline ends came to 17 bases. This CDR3 is built from 14 residues. DNA of the CDR3: TGTGCCAGCAGTCTGGAGCGGGCTCTGGGTGAGCAGTTCTTC. Residues: CASSLERALGEQFF. Full variable domain (outside the CDR3, taken from reference TRBV2 and TRBJ2-1): EPEVTQTPSHQVTQMGQEVILRCVPISNHLYFYWYRQILGQKVEFLVSFYNNEISEKSEIFDDQFSVERPDGSNFTLKIRSTKLEDSAMYFCASSLERALGEQFFGPGTRLTVL.

The chain employs TRBV2 and TRBJ2-2; 7 nucleotides line up with TRBD1. The CDR3 totals 16 residues. Germline CDR1 and CDR2: SNHLY and FYNNEI. Trimming cost V 6 bases and J 0 bases; bases outside gene matches: 7. The DNA of the CDR3 is TGTGCCAGCAGCCTACAGGGGAATTCGAACACCGGGGAGCTGTTTTTT. The encoded protein is CASSLQGNSNTGELFF. The full variable domain, in which reference TRBV2 and TRBJ2-2 provide the parts outside the CDR3, is EPEVTQTPSHQVTQMGQEVILRCVPISNHLYFYWYRQILGQKVEFLVSFYNNEISEKSEIFDDQFSVERPDGSNFTLKIRSTKLEDSAMYFCASSLQGNSNTGELFFGEGSRLTVL.

V usage is TRBV27 and J usage is TRBJ2-5, with a possible D match to TRBD1 (6 bases). Trimming took off 2 bases at V and 0 bases at J, with 13 bases between the two ends. Germline V CDR1 and CDR2: MNHEY, SMNVEV (reference sequence). This CDR3 has 16 amino acids. The CDR3 spells CASSLGDRDNQETQYF. The CDR3 coding sequence is TGTGCCAGCAGTTTAGGGGACCGGGACAACCAAGAGACCCAGTACTTC.